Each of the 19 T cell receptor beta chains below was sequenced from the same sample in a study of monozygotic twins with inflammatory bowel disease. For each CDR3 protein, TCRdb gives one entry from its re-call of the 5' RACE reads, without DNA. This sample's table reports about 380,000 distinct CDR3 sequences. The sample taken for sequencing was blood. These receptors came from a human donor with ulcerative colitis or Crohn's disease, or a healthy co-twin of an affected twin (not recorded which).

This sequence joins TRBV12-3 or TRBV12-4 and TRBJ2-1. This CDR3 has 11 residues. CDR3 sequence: CASSPQKVQFF.

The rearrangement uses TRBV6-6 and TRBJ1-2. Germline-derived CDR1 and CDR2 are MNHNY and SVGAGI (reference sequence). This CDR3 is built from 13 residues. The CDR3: CASRHEANYGYTF.

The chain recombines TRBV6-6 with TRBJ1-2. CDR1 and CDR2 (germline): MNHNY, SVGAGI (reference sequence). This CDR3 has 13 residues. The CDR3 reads CASSLPPGGGYTF.

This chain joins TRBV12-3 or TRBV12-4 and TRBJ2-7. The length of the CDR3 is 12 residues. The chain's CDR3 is CASSSFSYEQYF.

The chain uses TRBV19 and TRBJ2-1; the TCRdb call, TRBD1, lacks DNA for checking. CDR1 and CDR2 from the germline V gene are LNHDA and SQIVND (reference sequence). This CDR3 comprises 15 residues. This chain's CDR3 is CASRKRQGSRNEQFF.

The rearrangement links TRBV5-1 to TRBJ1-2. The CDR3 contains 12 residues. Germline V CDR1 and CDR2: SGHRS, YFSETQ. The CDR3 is CASSLSTDGYTF.

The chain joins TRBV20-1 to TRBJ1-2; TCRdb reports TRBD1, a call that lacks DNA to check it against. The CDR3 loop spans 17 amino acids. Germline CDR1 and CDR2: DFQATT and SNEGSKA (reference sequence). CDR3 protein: CSARAGTETLSNYGYTF.

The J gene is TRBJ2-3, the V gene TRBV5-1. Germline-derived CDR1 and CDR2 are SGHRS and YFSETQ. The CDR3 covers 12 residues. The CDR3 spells CASSFGPDTQYF.

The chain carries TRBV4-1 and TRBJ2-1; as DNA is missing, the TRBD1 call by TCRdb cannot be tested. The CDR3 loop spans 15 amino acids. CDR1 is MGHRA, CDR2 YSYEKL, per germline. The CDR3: CASSQWDRGQNEQFF.

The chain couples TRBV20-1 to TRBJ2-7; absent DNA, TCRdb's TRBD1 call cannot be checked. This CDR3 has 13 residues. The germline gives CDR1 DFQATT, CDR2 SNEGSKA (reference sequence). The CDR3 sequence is CSAGDGAVYEQYF.

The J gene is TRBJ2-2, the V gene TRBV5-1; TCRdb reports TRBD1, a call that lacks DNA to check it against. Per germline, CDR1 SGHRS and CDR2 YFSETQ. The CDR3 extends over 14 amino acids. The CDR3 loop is CASSLEQVTGELFF.

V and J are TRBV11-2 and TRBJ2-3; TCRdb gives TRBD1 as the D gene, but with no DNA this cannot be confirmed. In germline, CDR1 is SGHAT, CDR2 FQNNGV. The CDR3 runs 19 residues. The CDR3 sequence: CASSLRGGGRLRLADTQYF. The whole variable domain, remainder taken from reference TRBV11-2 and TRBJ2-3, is EAGVAQSPRYKIIEKRQSVAFWCNPISGHATLYWYQQILGQGPKLLIQFQNNGVVDDSQLPKDRFSAERLKGVDSTLKIQPAKLEDSAVYLCASSLRGGGRLRLADTQYFGPGTRLTVL.

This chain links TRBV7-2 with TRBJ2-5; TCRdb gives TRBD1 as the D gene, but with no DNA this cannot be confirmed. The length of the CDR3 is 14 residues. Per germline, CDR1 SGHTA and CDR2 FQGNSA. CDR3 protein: CASSWTGVQETQYF.

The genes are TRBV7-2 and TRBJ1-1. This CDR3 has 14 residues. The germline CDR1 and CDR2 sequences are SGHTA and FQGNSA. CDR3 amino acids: CASSLGAANTEAFF.

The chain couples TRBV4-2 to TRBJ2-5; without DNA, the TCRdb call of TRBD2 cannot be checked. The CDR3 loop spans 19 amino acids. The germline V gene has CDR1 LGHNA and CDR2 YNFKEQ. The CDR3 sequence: CASSQDSGTSGGYQETQYF.

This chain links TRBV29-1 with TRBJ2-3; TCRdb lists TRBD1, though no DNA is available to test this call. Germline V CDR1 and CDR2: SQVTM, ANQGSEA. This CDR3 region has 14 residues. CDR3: CSVDRGRGQDTQYF.

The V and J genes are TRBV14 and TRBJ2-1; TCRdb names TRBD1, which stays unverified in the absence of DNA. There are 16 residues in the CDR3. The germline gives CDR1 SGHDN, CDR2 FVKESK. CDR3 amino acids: CASSQDPTGYYNEQFF.

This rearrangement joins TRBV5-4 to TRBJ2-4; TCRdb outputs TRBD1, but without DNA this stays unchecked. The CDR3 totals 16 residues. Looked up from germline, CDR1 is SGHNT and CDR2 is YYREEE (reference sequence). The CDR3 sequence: CASSRSGHIAKNIQYF.

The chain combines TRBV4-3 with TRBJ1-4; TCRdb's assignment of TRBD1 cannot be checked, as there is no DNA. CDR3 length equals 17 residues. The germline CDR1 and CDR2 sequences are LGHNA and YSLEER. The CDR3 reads CASSQDARGLSNEKLFF.